This TCR beta chain appears in the sequencing data of a study of OX40 agonist ivuxolimab in advanced cancers. Study-wide context: Those enrolled were 82.7% male, with a mean age of around 57 years and ages from roughly 20 to 90. A history of anti-PD-1, anti-PD-L1 or anti-CTLA-4 therapy was acceptable, and 30% to 45% had some.

Clones were sequenced by immunoSEQ multiplex PCR, and TCRdb holds only the in-frame ones, with some missing. The sample carries 50,000 to 65,000 clones, about nine tenths recorded once. This CDR3 is built from 15 residues. Trimming removed 0 bases from V and 2 bases from J; junction bases left unmatched: 2. Germline assignment: CDR1 SGHTA and CDR2 FQGNSA. Sequences were derived from CD4+ or CD8+ T cells sorted from blood, sampled in a trial of the OX40 agonist ivuxolimab. The chain is built from TRBV7-2 and TRBJ1-1, with 8 nucleotides matching TRBD1. The source of this sequence is an adult with an advanced solid tumor such as melanoma, head and neck, liver or kidney cancer. Here the CDR3 reads CASSLAGQGNTEAFF. Here the CDR3 DNA reads TGTGCCAGCAGCTTAGCTGGACAGGGAAACACTGAAGCTTTCTTT.